The entry below gives a single T cell receptor (beta chain) sequence along with its context. This record belongs to a study of T-cell memory formation after mild COVID-19. Looked up from germline, CDR1 is SGHTS and CDR2 is YDEGEE. V lost 4 bases to trimming and J lost 5 bases; unmatched junction nucleotides: 11. The CDR3 runs to 15 residues. In TCRdb, the 5' RACE reads were re-called with MiXCR into one record per CDR3 protein. In the table there are 110,000 or so distinct CDR3 sequences, approximately 21% of which are singletons. This chain uses TRBV5-8 with TRBJ2-5; 7 positions match TRBD2. The TCR was taken from a man aged 18 to 30 who had mild COVID-19 (a few samples of this study predate the infection). Cell type and time point are not known. The source material was PBMCs or a T cell subset sorted from them (not recorded which). CDR3 nucleotide sequence: TGTGCCAGCAGCGGACGAGCGGGGTCAGGCGAGACCCAGTACTTC. This translates into CASSGRAGSGETQYF.